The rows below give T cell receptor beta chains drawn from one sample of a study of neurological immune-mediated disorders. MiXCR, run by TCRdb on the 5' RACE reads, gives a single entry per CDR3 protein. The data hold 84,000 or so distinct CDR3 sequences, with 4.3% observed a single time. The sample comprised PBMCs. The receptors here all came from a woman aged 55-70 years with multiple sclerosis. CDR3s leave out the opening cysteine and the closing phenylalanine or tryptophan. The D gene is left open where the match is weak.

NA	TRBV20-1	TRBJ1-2	SAREGGDGGVYGYT
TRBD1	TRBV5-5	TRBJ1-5	ASSKGQGQGQPQH
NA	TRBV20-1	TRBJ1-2	SATRQINYGYT
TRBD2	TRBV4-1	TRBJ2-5	ASSQAISGGTQETQY
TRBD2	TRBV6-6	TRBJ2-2	ASSYQGGTNTGELF
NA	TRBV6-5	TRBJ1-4	ASSYKGYRENEKLF
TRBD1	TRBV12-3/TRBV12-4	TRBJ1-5	ASTRTGRSQPQH
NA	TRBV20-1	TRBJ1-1	SARDGGEVNTEAF
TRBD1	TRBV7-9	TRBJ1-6	ASSLALAGGNSPLH
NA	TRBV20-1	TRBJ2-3	SARARLTFSTDTQY
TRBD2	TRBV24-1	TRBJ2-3	ATSDPAGGGGTDTQY
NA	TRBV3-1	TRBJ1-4	ASSQGGASNEKLF
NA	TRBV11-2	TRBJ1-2	ASSKSGTNYGYT
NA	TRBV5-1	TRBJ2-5	ASSLAGPQETQY
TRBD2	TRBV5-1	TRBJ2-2	ASSLASGGIQNTGELF
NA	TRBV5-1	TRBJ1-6	ASSADGQLNSPLH
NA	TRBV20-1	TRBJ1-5	SAPTDPHSNQPQH